The 30 T cell receptor beta chains below come from one sample, sequenced in a study of beta chain features in type 1 diabetes. Reverse transcribing all isolated RNA meant expressed TCRB transcripts were sequenced. Clones were read by immunoSEQ multiplex PCR, and TCRdb kept only the in-frame ones, dropping some. The table has under 900,000 clones, roughly 16% seen once. The sample comprised naive CD4+ T cells from blood. All receptors come from a woman younger than 35 in good health.

The chain has TRBV7-2 and TRBJ1-1, with a possible D match to TRBD1 (5 bases). The V gene lost 5 bases and the J gene lost 7 bases, with 11 bases spanning the gap. This CDR3 has 12 residues. Germline CDR1 reads SGHTA; CDR2 reads FQGNSA. CDR3 nucleotides: TGTGCCAGCAGCCAGGGACGGGATGAAGCTTTCTTT. Residues: CASSQGRDEAFF.

This clone was counted a few times. The rearrangement links TRBV14 to TRBJ2-1; TRBD2 agrees at 13 bases. V lost 3 bases and J lost 3; bases outside the gene matches: 8. Germline-derived CDR1 and CDR2 are SGHDN and FVKESK. CDR3 size: 18 residues. CDR3 nucleotide sequence: TGTGCCAGCAGCCACATGGGACTAGCGGGAACCTACTACAATGAGCAGTTCTTC. This translates into CASSHMGLAGTYYNEQFF.

This clone was seen more than once but under ten times. V gene TRBV28 combines with J gene TRBJ2-1; D may be TRBD2 (6 bases). This CDR3 region has 17 residues. V shed 2 bases and J shed 4 bases, with 18 bases lying between them. Germline V CDR1 and CDR2: MDHEN, SYDVKM. CDR3 sequence reads: CASSLGLAPGSYNEQFF. CDR3 nucleotide sequence: TGTGCCAGCAGTTTAGGCCTAGCGCCCGGCTCATACAATGAGCAGTTCTTC.

This clone turned up a few times. The genes are TRBV12-5 and TRBJ2-1, with 8 bases matching TRBD1. CDR1 LGHNT and CDR2 FRNRAP come from the germline V gene. CDR3 length: 16 residues. With 2 bases clipped from V and 2 bases from J, the junction kept 5 bases outside the gene matches. The CDR3 loop reads CASGLTGQGPYNEQFF. In DNA, the CDR3 is TGTGCTAGTGGTTTGACTGGACAGGGACCCTACAATGAGCAGTTCTTC.

This chain connects TRBV6-5 to TRBJ1-1; 11 bases match TRBD1. CDR3 length: 14 residues. The V gene end was trimmed by 4 bases and the J gene end by 5 bases; junction bases not matched to a gene: 3. Germline CDR1 reads MNHEY; CDR2 reads SVGAGI. DNA of the CDR3: TGTGCCAGCAGTTGGACAGGGGGCGGAACTGAAGCTTTCTTT. It specifies CASSWTGGGTEAFF.

This clone was seen more than once but under ten times. This rearrangement joins TRBV21-1 to TRBJ2-7; TRBD2 is the table's D call, not checked against the DNA. TRBV21-1 has pseudogene status. This CDR3 region has 13 residues. The CDR3 is CASSKVSSDEQYF. Written as DNA, the CDR3 is TGTGCCAGCAGCAAAGTCTCATCGGACGAGCAGTACTTC.

As regards this clone: Different DNA sequences within this sample yield the same CDR3. V is TRBV7-2 and J is TRBJ1-1; 9 nucleotides match TRBD1. The CDR3 extends over 14 amino acids. The germline V gene has CDR1 SGHTA and CDR2 FQGNSA. Trimming cost V 5 bases and J 1 base; bases outside gene matches: 2. CDR3 DNA sequence: TGTGCCAGCAGCGCGGGACAGGGGAACACTGAAGCTTTCTTT. Encoded protein: CASSAGQGNTEAFF. Combining the CDR3 with reference TRBV7-2 and TRBJ1-1 gives the whole variable domain GAGVSQSPSNKVTEKGKDVELRCDPISGHTALYWYRQSLGQGLEFLIYFQGNSAPDKSGLPSDRFSAERTGGSVSTLTIQRTQQEDSAVYLCASSAGQGNTEAFFGQGTRLTVV.

This clone was seen a handful of times. The gene calls are TRBV28 and TRBJ2-1; TRBD1 matches at 7 bases. The V segment lost 5 bases and the J segment 6 bases; nucleotides outside the gene matches: 13. From germline, CDR1 is MDHEN and CDR2 SYDVKM. This CDR3 region has 16 residues. The DNA for the CDR3 is TGTGCCAGCAGTCCCCCTGCCGGGACAGCGATCAATGAGCAGTTCTTC. Residues: CASSPPAGTAINEQFF. Full variable domain (rest looked up from reference TRBV28 and TRBJ2-1): DVKVTQSSRYLVKRTGEKVFLECVQDMDHENMFWYRQDPGLGLRLIYFSYDVKMKEKGDIPEGYSVSREKKERFSLILESASTNQTSMYLCASSPPAGTAINEQFFGPGTRLTVL.

This clone has only a few counts. The chain is built from TRBV10-3 and TRBJ1-4; possibly TRBD1 for D (5 bases). Between the trimmed V and J ends, which lost 3 bases and 5 bases, there was a span of 10 bases. The germline V gene has CDR1 ENHRY and CDR2 SYGVKD. CDR3 size: 14 residues. The CDR3 DNA follows: TGTGCCATCAGTGATCGACAGACAAATGAAAAACTGTTTTTT. This encodes CAISDRQTNEKLFF.

This clone was counted between two and nine times. This chain links TRBV25-1 with TRBJ1-3, with D possibly being TRBD1 (5 bases). Germline CDR1 reads MGHDK; CDR2 reads SYGVNS. Trimming left V 3 bases short and J 8 bases short, with 11 bases between. There are 13 residues in the CDR3. CDR3 coding DNA: TGTGCCAGCAGTGAGGGCGGGGCGGACACCATATATTTT. Translation: CASSEGGADTIYF.

About this clone itself: Other DNA sequences in the same sample also yield this CDR3. The chain joins TRBV10-3 to TRBJ2-1; D ambiguous. The V end was cut by 5 bases, the J end by 7 bases, with 6 bases between. The CDR3 is 11 amino acids. Germline CDR1 reads ENHRY; CDR2 reads SYGVKD. The CDR3 DNA sequence: TGTGCCATCAGTATAAGGAATGAGCAGTTCTTC. It codes for CAISIRNEQFF.

The chain is built from TRBV5-1 and TRBJ2-4, with D possibly TRBD1 on 6 matching bases. The CDR3 contains 21 residues. The germline V gene encodes CDR1 SGHRS and CDR2 YFSETQ. Trimming cost V 0 bases and J 2 bases, with 27 bases left between them. The CDR3 sequence is CASSLVVFGQPHPTSKNIQYF. DNA of the CDR3: TGCGCCAGCAGCTTGGTAGTGTTCGGACAGCCTCACCCTACATCCAAAAACATTCAGTACTTC. Full variable domain (remainder filled in from reference TRBV5-1 and TRBJ2-4): KAGVTQTPRYLIKTRGQQVTLSCSPISGHRSVSWYQQTPGQGLQFLFEYFSETQRNKGNFPGRFSGRQFSNSRSEMNVSTLELGDSALYLCASSLVVFGQPHPTSKNIQYFGAGTRLSVL.

This rearrangement joins TRBV28 to TRBJ2-7; D perhaps matches TRBD2 (6 bases). There are 15 residues in the CDR3. V was clipped by 3 bases and J by 3 bases, with 15 bases between them. Germline CDR1 and CDR2: MDHEN and SYDVKM. The CDR3 here is CASSLAGSLYYEQYF. The CDR3 nucleotides are TGTGCCAGCAGTTTGGCGGGGTCCCTTTACTACGAGCAGTACTTC.

Only a few counts were recorded for this clone. J is TRBJ2-5 and V is TRBV7-9, with a weak D call TRBD1 (6 bases). Trimming removed 4 bases at V and 5 bases at J, with 20 bases between. Germline loops: CDR1 SEHNR, CDR2 FQNEAQ (reference sequence). The CDR3 runs 16 residues. CDR3 protein: CASSSAFGGHSETQYF. The CDR3 bases are TGTGCCAGCAGCTCAGCCTTTGGGGGACACTCGGAGACCCAGTACTTC.

The chain employs TRBV7-9 and TRBJ2-5, with 10 bases identical to TRBD2. The ends lost 4 bases at V and 2 bases at J; junction bases unmatched: 4. This CDR3 is built from 15 residues. Germline V gene data show CDR1 as SEHNR and CDR2 as FQNEAQ (reference sequence). CDR3 in DNA: TGTGCCAGCAGCTCCCTAGCGGGAGAGCAAGAGACCCAGTACTTC. Protein: CASSSLAGEQETQYF.

Note on this clone: An end of the junction differs from the germline gene, which may be a read error. The rearrangement links TRBV28 to TRBJ2-1, with TRBD2 matching 9 bases. Germline V CDR1 and CDR2: MDHEN, SYDVKM. The CDR3 is made up of 16 amino acids. The CDR3 loop reads CASSVWGTSSYNEQFF. Here the CDR3 DNA reads TGTGCCAGCAGTGTATGGGGGACTAGCAGCTACAATGAGCAGTTCTTC. Variable domain in full (rest from reference TRBV28 and TRBJ2-1): DVKVTQSSRYLVKRTGEKVFLECVQDMDHENMFWYRQDPGLGLRLIYFSYDVKMKEKGDIPEGYSVSREKKERFSLILESASTNQTSMYLCASSVWGTSSYNEQFFGPGTRLTVL.

This clone has only a few counts. The V gene is TRBV4-2, the J gene TRBJ2-1; 7 positions match TRBD2. This CDR3 region has 14 residues. V lost 4 bases, J lost 3 bases, and 3 bases stayed unmatched. Germline values: CDR1 LGHNA, CDR2 YNFKEQ. The CDR3 region is CASSPLAVYNEQFF. CDR3 DNA: TGTGCCAGCAGCCCCCTAGCGGTCTACAATGAGCAGTTCTTC.

This clone showed up just a few times. In DNA form, the CDR3 reads TGTGCCAGCAGTCGGGGTGTCCCGTTAGGCTACACCTTC. It specifies CASSRGVPLGYTF. The chain combines TRBV28 with TRBJ1-2; D remains unclear. The CDR3 loop spans 13 amino acids. V was pared by 5 bases and J by 8 bases, with 15 bases between. The germline CDR1 and CDR2 sequences are MDHEN and SYDVKM.

This clone has just a few counts. This chain uses TRBV29-1 with TRBJ1-2; 9 bases line up with TRBD1. The CDR3 totals 12 residues. J lost 4 bases, V lost 7 bases, and 4 bases had no gene match. Per germline, CDR1 SQVTM and CDR2 ANQGSEA. CDR3 in DNA: TGCAGCGGGGGGGGACAGGGCTATGGCTACACCTTC. Translation gives CSGGGQGYGYTF. Full variable domain (missing parts from reference TRBV29-1 and TRBJ1-2): SAVISQKPSRDICQRGTSLTIQCQVDSQVTMMFWYRQQPGQSLTLIATANQGSEATYESGFVIDKFPISRPNLTFSTLTVSNMSPEDSSIYLCSGGGQGYGYTFGSGTRLTVV.

V usage is TRBV10-3 and J usage is TRBJ2-7, with a tentative D call TRBD2 (6 bases). Germline CDR1 and CDR2: ENHRY and SYGVKD. The V end was cut by 5 bases, the J end by 3 bases, with 11 bases between. CDR3 length: 13 amino acids. The CDR3 coding sequence is TGTGCCATCAGTAGGCCGGGGGACTACGAGCAGTACTTC. This encodes CAISRPGDYEQYF.

This clone was observed a few times. The CDR3, as DNA: TGTGCCACCAGCAAACGGGAGGGCCTTTCCAGTCAGAAGTTCTTC. This encodes CATSKREGLSSQKFF. The J gene is TRBJ2-1, the V gene TRBV15, with 8 bases matching TRBD2. This CDR3 contains 15 residues. Trimming at V came to 4 bases and at J to 14 bases, leaving 16 bases not matched to a gene. In germline, CDR1 is LNHNV, CDR2 YYDKDF (reference sequence).

The chain is built from TRBV5-6 and TRBJ2-3; D is possibly TRBD1 (6 bases). In germline, CDR1 is SGHDT, CDR2 YYEEEE. This CDR3 contains 13 residues. V was trimmed by 6 bases and J by 4 bases, leaving 12 bases between them. Here the CDR3 DNA reads TGTGCCAGCACCAAGACAGGTGCAGATACGCAGTATTTT. It specifies CASTKTGADTQYF.

The chain recombines TRBV6-5 with TRBJ2-7; tentatively, D is TRBD1 (5 bases). V dropped 6 bases and J dropped 5 bases, with 8 bases sitting between them. The CDR3 consists of 11 residues. Germline V lookup: CDR1 MNHEY, CDR2 SVGAGI. This chain's CDR3 is CASSPGNEQYF. The CDR3 nucleotides read TGTGCCAGCAGCCCAGGGAACGAGCAGTACTTC.

This rearrangement joins TRBV28 to TRBJ1-2; a possible D gene is TRBD1 (6 bases). Per the germline V gene, CDR1 is MDHEN and CDR2 is SYDVKM. The CDR3 runs to 12 residues. Trimming cost V 4 bases and J 8 bases, with 11 bases left between them. The CDR3 here is CASSSTDRGYTF. The CDR3 region has the DNA TGTGCCAGCAGTTCCACTGACAGGGGCTACACCTTC.

This clone was counted only a few times. This chain links TRBV27 with TRBJ1-2; no firm D call. Looked up from germline, CDR1 is MNHEY and CDR2 is SMNVEV (reference sequence). Trimming left V 5 bases short and J 2 bases short, with 9 bases between. The CDR3 extends over 13 amino acids. The CDR3 region has the DNA TGTGCCAGCAGTATTCACGCGAACTATGGCTACACCTTC. Encoded protein: CASSIHANYGYTF.

The genes are TRBV11-3 and TRBJ2-3, with D uncertain. The germline V gene encodes CDR1 SGHNT and CDR2 YENEEA. The V end lost 2 bases, the J end lost 1 base, and 7 bases lay between the germline ends. The length of the CDR3 is 14 residues. CDR3 nucleotide sequence: TGTGCCAGCAGCTTAACGGGCGGCACAGATACGCAGTATTTT. It encodes CASSLTGGTDTQYF.

This clone appeared a few times. The chain recombines TRBV10-1 with TRBJ1-2, with a possible D match to TRBD1 (6 bases). V was clipped by 4 bases and J by 2 bases, with 8 bases between them. The CDR3 is 13 amino acids. Germline V CDR1 and CDR2: WNHNN, SYGVQD (reference sequence). CDR3 in DNA: TGCGCCAGCAGTGGGACAGCAAACTATGGCTACACCTTC. Translating it yields CASSGTANYGYTF.

About this clone itself: This same CDR3 is encoded by further DNA sequences in the sample. CDR3 in DNA: TGTGCCAGCTCATTACAGGGGAACCAGCCCCAGCATTTT. Protein sequence: CASSLQGNQPQHF. This chain uses TRBV18 with TRBJ1-5; 7 positions match TRBD1. The CDR3 length is 13 residues. Germline CDR1 reads KGHSH; CDR2 reads LQKENI. V lost 5 bases to trimming and J lost 7 bases; unmatched junction nucleotides: 5.

This clone was seen only a few times. The V and J genes are TRBV28 and TRBJ2-5; D remains ambiguous. The CDR3 is made up of 12 amino acids. The V gene's germline CDR1 is MDHEN and CDR2 SYDVKM. V was pared by 3 bases and J by 5 bases, with 7 bases between. The CDR3 DNA reads TGTGCCAGCAGTTTGGTGGAGGAGACCCAGTACTTC. Residues: CASSLVEETQYF.

The V gene is TRBV10-3, the J gene TRBJ2-3; a weak D match, TRBD2 (6 bases). The CDR3 sequence is 16 residues long. V was pared by 6 bases and J by 1 base, with 17 bases between. CDR1 and CDR2 from the germline V gene are ENHRY and SYGVKD. The CDR3 here is CAIRRNPGLGTDTQYF. In DNA, the CDR3 is TGTGCCATCAGGCGAAACCCGGGACTCGGCACAGATACGCAGTATTTT.